Listed below are T cell receptor beta chains from one sample, sequenced in a study of blood T cell repertoires in COVID-19. Using immunoSEQ multiplex PCR, the repertoire was profiled, and TCRdb retains in-frame clones only, with some absent. The sample includes under 70,000 clones, 90% of them seen just once. Sequences were obtained from peripheral blood. The receptors here all came from a man older than 75 with acute or convalescent COVID-19. Each CDR3 is given with its conserved first and last residue. Fields, in order: J gene, V gene, clone size, D gene, CDR3 DNA, CDR3 protein. D genes are given only for firm matches. Not all rows give a size; the values are once, few, many and, for expanded clones, a class.

J: TRBJ2-2; V: TRBV5-6; size: -; D: TRBD1; DNA: TGTGCCAGCAGCTTTCGGGACAGACCCACCGGGGAGCTGTTTTTT; CDR3: CASSFRDRPTGELFF
J: TRBJ1-6; V: TRBV3-1/TRBV3-2; size: -; D: -; DNA: TGTGCCAGCAGCCATGGGGACTTAGGGGATTCACCCCTCCACTTT; CDR3: CASSHGDLGDSPLHF
J: TRBJ2-2; V: TRBV21-1; size: -; D: -; DNA: TGTGCCAGCAGCGACGGACAGGGGATAAACACCGGGGAGCTGTTTTTT; CDR3: CASSDGQGINTGELFF
J: TRBJ2-2; V: TRBV15; size: -; D: -; DNA: TGTGCCACCAGCAGAGCGGGGGTGGACACCGGGGAGCTGTTTTTT; CDR3: CATSRAGVDTGELFF
J: TRBJ2-2; V: TRBV7-2; size: -; D: TRBD1; DNA: TGTGCCAGCAGCTTGTCGCAGGGGGCCAACGGGGAGCTGTTTTTT; CDR3: CASSLSQGANGELFF
J: TRBJ1-6; V: TRBV6-4; size: few; D: -; DNA: TGTGCCAGCAGTGAAGGAGTAGGATCACCCCTCCACTTT; CDR3: CASSEGVGSPLHF
J: TRBJ2-3; V: TRBV20-1; size: -; D: TRBD2; DNA: TGCAGTGCTAGTCCGAGTCTAGCGGGGGGGCCAGATACGCAGTATTTT; CDR3: CSASPSLAGGPDTQYF
J: TRBJ2-2; V: TRBV5-1; size: -; D: -; DNA: TGCGCCAGCAGCTTGGTATCGGGTCACACCGGGGAGCTGTTTTTT; CDR3: CASSLVSGHTGELFF
J: TRBJ2-2; V: TRBV6-4; size: -; D: -; DNA: TGTGCCAGCCGCGGGCAGGGGAGCACCGGGGAGCTGTTTTTT; CDR3: CASRGQGSTGELFF
J: TRBJ1-2; V: TRBV5-4; size: -; D: -; DNA: TGTGCCAGCAGCTTTTGGGAGGGAAGCTATGGCTACACCTTC; CDR3: CASSFWEGSYGYTF
J: TRBJ1-6; V: TRBV6-6; size: few; D: -; DNA: TGTGCCAGCAGTTATTTTGGTACGGGGAATTCACCCCTCCACTTT; CDR3: CASSYFGTGNSPLHF
J: TRBJ2-5; V: TRBV6-1; size: -; D: -; DNA: TGTGCCAGCAGTGAAGTGCAGGTCAAAGAGACCCAGTACTTC; CDR3: CASSEVQVKETQYF
J: TRBJ1-1; V: TRBV18; size: -; D: -; DNA: TGTGCCAGCTCACCGACCGTGGGACAGAACACTGAAGCTTTCTTT; CDR3: CASSPTVGQNTEAFF
J: TRBJ1-3; V: TRBV30; size: -; D: -; DNA: TGTGCCTGGAGAGTAGGGGGGGTGGTAGACACCATATATTTT; CDR3: CAWRVGGVVDTIYF
J: TRBJ2-2; V: TRBV7-6; size: -; D: TRBD2; DNA: TGTGCCAGCAGCCCGCCCCGACTAGCGGGGTGGCGAGGGGAGCTGTTTTTT; CDR3: CASSPPRLAGWRGELFF
J: TRBJ2-7; V: TRBV6-1; size: -; D: TRBD2; DNA: TGTGCCAGCAGTGATTGGCTAGCGGGGGGCCGAAGCTCCTACGAGCAGTACTTC; CDR3: CASSDWLAGGRSSYEQYF
J: TRBJ2-7; V: TRBV2; size: -; D: -; DNA: TGTGCCAGCAGCAAAGGGGGACCGTTATCCGAGCAGTACTTC; CDR3: CASSKGGPLSEQYF
J: TRBJ1-5; V: TRBV9; size: -; D: -; DNA: TGTGCCAGCATCTCATACCCAGGCTTGAACCAGCCCCAGCATTTT; CDR3: CASISYPGLNQPQHF
J: TRBJ1-6; V: TRBV19; size: -; D: -; DNA: TGTGCCAGTTCAGGAACAGGAGCATATAATTCACCCCTCCACTTT; CDR3: CASSGTGAYNSPLHF
J: TRBJ2-7; V: TRBV30; size: -; D: -; DNA: TGTGCCTGGAGTCCTCCCGGACAGCTTTACGAGCAGTACTTC; CDR3: CAWSPPGQLYEQYF
J: TRBJ1-1; V: TRBV5-4; size: -; D: TRBD1; DNA: TGTGCCAGCAGCTTGGTTGGCAGGGGGCGCGGGTTGACTGAAGCTTTCTTT; CDR3: CASSLVGRGRGLTEAFF
J: TRBJ2-3; V: TRBV6-5; size: -; D: -; DNA: TGTGCCAGCAGCTCCCTACGGGGGAGCTCAGATACGCAGTATTTT; CDR3: CASSSLRGSSDTQYF
J: TRBJ2-7; V: TRBV6-5; size: -; D: -; DNA: TGTGCCAGCAGTTACTCTGTCAGGGGCGCGCACGAGCAGTACTTC; CDR3: CASSYSVRGAHEQYF
J: TRBJ1-2; V: TRBV6-6; size: -; D: -; DNA: TGTGCCAGCAGCCCCACAGGGTCCTATGGCTACACCTTC; CDR3: CASSPTGSYGYTF
J: TRBJ2-1; V: TRBV25-1; size: -; D: -; DNA: TGTGCCAGCAGTGAAGTAATCGGGACACTAGGCAATGAGCAGTTCTTC; CDR3: CASSEVIGTLGNEQFF
J: TRBJ2-7; V: TRBV12-3/TRBV12-4; size: -; D: -; DNA: TGTGCCAGCAGTAAAAGGAGGTCCTACGAGCAGTACTTC; CDR3: CASSKRRSYEQYF
J: TRBJ2-7; V: TRBV3-1/TRBV3-2; size: -; D: -; DNA: TGTGCCAGCAGCCAAGTTGGGCAGGGGGGTTACGAGCAGTACTTC; CDR3: CASSQVGQGGYEQYF
J: TRBJ2-1; V: TRBV6-4; size: -; D: -; DNA: TGTGCCAGCAGTGGGGAGTACAATGAGCAGTTCTTC; CDR3: CASSGEYNEQFF
J: TRBJ2-2; V: TRBV7-6; size: once; D: TRBD1; DNA: TGTGCCAGCAGCCCAGGACAGGGTGGCACCGGGGAGCTGTTTTTT; CDR3: CASSPGQGGTGELFF
J: TRBJ2-2; V: TRBV18; size: -; D: TRBD1; DNA: TGTGCCAGCTCACCTCAGGACAGGGCGAACACCGGGGAGCTGTTTTTT; CDR3: CASSPQDRANTGELFF
J: TRBJ2-2; V: TRBV29-1; size: -; D: -; DNA: TGCAGCGTTGCCGGGTCACTGGCCGGGGAGCTGTTTTTT; CDR3: CSVAGSLAGELFF
J: TRBJ1-6; V: TRBV6-5; size: -; D: -; DNA: TGTGCCAGCAGTCGGGTAAGGGGTGATTCACCCCTCCACTTT; CDR3: CASSRVRGDSPLHF
J: TRBJ2-5; V: TRBV6-5; size: -; D: TRBD1; DNA: TGTGCCAGCAGGGTAGGGACAGGGGTAGAGACCCAGTACTTC; CDR3: CASRVGTGVETQYF
J: TRBJ2-7; V: TRBV6-5; size: -; D: -; DNA: TGTGCCAGCAGGGTGACAAGGCCCCCCAACGAGCAGTACTTC; CDR3: CASRVTRPPNEQYF
J: TRBJ2-7; V: TRBV11-2; size: -; D: -; DNA: TGTGCCAGCAGCTTAGATAGGGCAGGGGGGACTTACGAGCAGTACTTC; CDR3: CASSLDRAGGTYEQYF
J: TRBJ1-1; V: TRBV3-1/TRBV3-2; size: -; D: -; DNA: TGTGCCAGCAGCCAAGGTACGGGGGTCGGGACTGAAGCTTTCTTT; CDR3: CASSQGTGVGTEAFF
J: TRBJ1-4; V: TRBV5-1; size: -; D: TRBD1; DNA: TGCGCCAGCAGCTCCGGGACAGGGGAGGGTTATGAAAAACTGTTTTTT; CDR3: CASSSGTGEGYEKLFF
J: TRBJ2-7; V: TRBV7-9; size: -; D: -; DNA: TGTGCCAGCAGCTTCAGTACAGGGGGAGGGGAGCAGTACTTC; CDR3: CASSFSTGGGEQYF
J: TRBJ1-1; V: TRBV5-1; size: -; D: -; DNA: TGCGCCAGCAGCTTGCCCCCCGGCACTGAAGCTTTCTTT; CDR3: CASSLPPGTEAFF
J: TRBJ2-5; V: TRBV3-1/TRBV3-2; size: -; D: -; DNA: TGTGCCAGCAGCCAAATGAGGGAAGAGACCCAGTACTTC; CDR3: CASSQMREETQYF
J: TRBJ1-5; V: TRBV18; size: -; D: TRBD1; DNA: TGTGCCAGCTCACCACCGTCGGGACAGGGCGGGAATCAGCCCCAGCATTTT; CDR3: CASSPPSGQGGNQPQHF
J: TRBJ1-6; V: TRBV19; size: -; D: -; DNA: TGTGCCAGTAGTATAAGGACAGCTAATTCACCCCTCCACTTT; CDR3: CASSIRTANSPLHF
J: TRBJ1-4; V: TRBV11-2; size: -; D: -; DNA: TGTGCCAGCAGCGATCGAACTCGCAATAATGAAAAACTGTTTTTT; CDR3: CASSDRTRNNEKLFF
J: TRBJ2-3; V: TRBV7-9; size: -; D: TRBD1; DNA: TGTGCCAGCAGGCGGACAGGGGGGGATACGCAGTATTTT; CDR3: CASRRTGGDTQYF
J: TRBJ1-1; V: TRBV3-1/TRBV3-2; size: -; D: TRBD1; DNA: TGTGCCAGCAGCCCCCCCTACAGGGGATCGGAAGCTTTCTTT; CDR3: CASSPPYRGSEAFF
J: TRBJ2-3; V: TRBV15; size: -; D: -; DNA: TGTGCCACCAGCACCCACTCGTCTGACACAGATACGCAGTATTTT; CDR3: CATSTHSSDTDTQYF
J: TRBJ2-5; V: TRBV5-4; size: -; D: TRBD2; DNA: TGTGCCAGCAGCACCGTAGCGGGGGACCAAGAGACCCAGTACTTC; CDR3: CASSTVAGDQETQYF
J: TRBJ1-6; V: TRBV9; size: -; D: -; DNA: TGTGCCAGCAGTCCCCCGGGAGGGGGGAATTCACCCCTCCACTTT; CDR3: CASSPPGGGNSPLHF
J: TRBJ1-2; V: TRBV6-5; size: -; D: -; DNA: TGTGCCAGCAGTTACTCGAGTGGGCAGGGGTATGGCTACACCTTC; CDR3: CASSYSSGQGYGYTF
J: TRBJ1-2; V: TRBV5-1; size: -; D: TRBD1; DNA: TGCGCCAGCAGCCCTTTGACAGGGGCAAGCTATGGCTACACCTTC; CDR3: CASSPLTGASYGYTF
J: TRBJ1-1; V: TRBV5-1; size: -; D: -; DNA: TGCGCCAGCAGCTTGGCCCCCCAGGGGCACCCGGAACACACTGAAGCTTTCTTT; CDR3: CASSLAPQGHPEHTEAFF
J: TRBJ1-2; V: TRBV24-1; size: -; D: -; DNA: TGTGCCACCAGTGAGGCGGGGTTTGGCTACACCTTC; CDR3: CATSEAGFGYTF
J: TRBJ2-1; V: TRBV6-5; size: -; D: -; DNA: TGTGCCAGCAGTAAAAAGCCCTCATCGGATGAGCAGTTCTTC; CDR3: CASSKKPSSDEQFF
J: TRBJ2-7; V: TRBV14; size: -; D: -; DNA: TGTGCCAGCAGCCCACGATGGGGACACTACTACGAGCAGTACTTC; CDR3: CASSPRWGHYYEQYF
J: TRBJ2-7; V: TRBV11-2; size: -; D: TRBD1; DNA: TGTGCCAGCAGCTTAGGGCCCCGGGACAGGGAGTACGAGCAGTACTTC; CDR3: CASSLGPRDREYEQYF
J: TRBJ2-5; V: TRBV7-6; size: -; D: -; DNA: TGTGCCAGCAGCCAGGGGGGTAAAGAGACCCAGTACTTC; CDR3: CASSQGGKETQYF
J: TRBJ2-7; V: TRBV2; size: -; D: -; DNA: TGTGCCAGCGCGGGGGGCTCCGGGACAGGGCCCTACGAGCAGTACTTC; CDR3: CASAGGSGTGPYEQYF
J: TRBJ2-4; V: TRBV6-2/TRBV6-3; size: -; D: TRBD1; DNA: TGTGCCAGCAGTTATATCGAGGGGGCGAAAAACATTCAGTACTTC; CDR3: CASSYIEGAKNIQYF
J: TRBJ2-5; V: TRBV19; size: -; D: -; DNA: TGTGCCAGTAGTCCACCGAGGCAAGAGACCCAGTACTTC; CDR3: CASSPPRQETQYF